Listed here are 10 T cell receptor beta chains from one sample, sequenced in a study of monozygotic twins with inflammatory bowel disease. No DNA is given; TCRdb re-called the 5' RACE reads and lists each CDR3 protein once. The table gives roughly 330,000 distinct CDR3 sequences; the top ten clones make up under 2.5% of it. The sequencing input was blood. The origin of the receptors is a human donor with ulcerative colitis or Crohn's disease, or a healthy co-twin of an affected twin (not recorded which).

The chain couples TRBV15 to TRBJ1-5; TCRdb selects TRBD1, and the lack of DNA leaves this call unchecked. Germline V lookup: CDR1 LNHNV, CDR2 YYDKDF (reference sequence). The CDR3 extends over 14 amino acids. CDR3 amino acids: CTTSVGTSNQPQHF. Full variable domain (missing parts from reference TRBV15 and TRBJ1-5): DAMVIQNPRYQVTQFGKPVTLSCSQTLNHNVMYWYQQKSSQAPKLLFHYYDKDFNNEADTPDNFQSRRPNTSFCFLDIRSPGLGDTAMYLCTTSVGTSNQPQHFGDGTRLSIL.

J is TRBJ2-4 and V is TRBV7-6; TCRdb's D call of TRBD2 is untestable without DNA. CDR3 length equals 15 residues. CDR1 SGHVS and CDR2 FNYEAQ come from the germline V gene. CDR3 in amino acids: CASSLGAGPSNIQYF.

J is TRBJ1-2 and V is TRBV19; the D call from TCRdb, TRBD1, cannot be confirmed without DNA. Germline CDR1 is LNHDA and CDR2 is SQIVND (reference sequence). The CDR3 has 14 residues. The chain's CDR3 is CASSKGAGSLGYTF.

The CDR3 loop is CASTKDRGRTEAFF. The chain couples TRBV7-2 to TRBJ1-1; TCRdb lists TRBD1, though no DNA is available to test this call. The CDR3 length is 14 residues. Germline assignment: CDR1 SGHTA and CDR2 FQGNSA.

CDR3 amino acids: CASSLEGGLGTEAFF. The rearrangement links TRBV7-9 to TRBJ1-1; TCRdb reports TRBD1, a call that lacks DNA to check it against. Germline values: CDR1 SEHNR, CDR2 FQNEAQ (reference sequence). The CDR3 has 15 amino acids.

V gene TRBV27 combines with J gene TRBJ2-2; TCRdb's D call, TRBD2, is unchecked because there is no DNA. CDR3 size: 14 residues. Germline lookup yields CDR1 MNHEY and CDR2 SMNVEV (reference sequence). This CDR3 reads CASSEGLNTGELFF.

The chain employs TRBV6-1 and TRBJ2-7. Germline values: CDR1 MNHNS, CDR2 SASEGT. This CDR3 is 14 amino acids long. The chain's CDR3 is CASSIREDLYEQYF.

V usage is TRBV29-1 and J usage is TRBJ2-3; TCRdb names TRBD1, which stays unverified in the absence of DNA. CDR1 is SQVTM, CDR2 ANQGSEA, per germline. This CDR3 contains 14 residues. The CDR3 sequence: CSGRQGAGADTQYF.

The CDR3 sequence is CASHLLGQPQHF. This chain connects TRBV28 to TRBJ1-5. Germline loops: CDR1 MDHEN, CDR2 SYDVKM. The CDR3 is 12 residues long.

The chain employs TRBV19 and TRBJ2-1; TCRdb designates TRBD2, a call that cannot be tested without DNA. Germline-derived CDR1 and CDR2 are LNHDA and SQIVND (reference sequence). This CDR3 is built from 15 residues. CDR3 in amino acids: CASTPAGGPYNEQFF.